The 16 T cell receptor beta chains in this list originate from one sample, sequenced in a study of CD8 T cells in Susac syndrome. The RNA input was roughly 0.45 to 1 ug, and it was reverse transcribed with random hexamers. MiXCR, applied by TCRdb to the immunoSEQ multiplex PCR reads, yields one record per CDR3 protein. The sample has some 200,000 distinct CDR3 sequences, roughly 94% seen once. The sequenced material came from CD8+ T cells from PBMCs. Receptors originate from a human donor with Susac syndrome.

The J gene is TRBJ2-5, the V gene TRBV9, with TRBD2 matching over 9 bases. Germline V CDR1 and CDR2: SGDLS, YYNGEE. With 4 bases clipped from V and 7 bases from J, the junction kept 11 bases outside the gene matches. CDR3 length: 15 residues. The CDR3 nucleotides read TGTGCCAGCAGCAAGGGACTAGCAGGTCCTACGACCCAGTACTTC. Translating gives CASSKGLAGPTTQYF.

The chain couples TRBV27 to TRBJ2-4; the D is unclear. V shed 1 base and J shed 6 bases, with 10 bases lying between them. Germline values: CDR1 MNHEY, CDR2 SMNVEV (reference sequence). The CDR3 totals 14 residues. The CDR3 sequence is CASSLLWGSNIQYF. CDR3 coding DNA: TGTGCCAGCAGTTTATTATGGGGTTCAAACATTCAGTACTTC.

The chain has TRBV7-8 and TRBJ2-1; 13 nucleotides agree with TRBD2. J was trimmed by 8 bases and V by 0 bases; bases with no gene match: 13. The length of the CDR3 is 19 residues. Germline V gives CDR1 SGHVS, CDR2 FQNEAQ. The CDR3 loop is CASSLALWGTSGIRDEQFF. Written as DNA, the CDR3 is TGTGCCAGCAGCTTAGCGCTTTGGGGGACTAGCGGGATTCGGGATGAGCAGTTCTTC.

CDR3 nucleotide sequence: TGCAGTGCTAGAGAGTCCCGCAGCTCTGGAAACACCATATATTTT. Translating gives CSARESRSSGNTIYF. J is TRBJ1-3 and V is TRBV20-1, with no clear D. V shed 0 bases and J shed 0 bases, with 9 bases lying between them. Germline V CDR1 and CDR2: DFQATT, SNEGSKA (reference sequence). The CDR3 has 15 amino acids.

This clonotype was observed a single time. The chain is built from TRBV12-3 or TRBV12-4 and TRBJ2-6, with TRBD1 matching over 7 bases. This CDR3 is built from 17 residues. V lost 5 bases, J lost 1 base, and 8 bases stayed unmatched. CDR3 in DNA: TGTGCCAGCAGTACCGGACAGGTTCTTTCTGGGGCCAACGTCCTGACTTTC. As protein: CASSTGQVLSGANVLTF.

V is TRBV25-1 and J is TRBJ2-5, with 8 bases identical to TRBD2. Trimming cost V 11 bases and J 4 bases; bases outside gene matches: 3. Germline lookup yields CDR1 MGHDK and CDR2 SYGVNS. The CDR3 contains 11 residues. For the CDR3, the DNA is TGTGCCGCGGGGGGAGGAGAGACCCAGTACTTC. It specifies CAAGGGETQYF.

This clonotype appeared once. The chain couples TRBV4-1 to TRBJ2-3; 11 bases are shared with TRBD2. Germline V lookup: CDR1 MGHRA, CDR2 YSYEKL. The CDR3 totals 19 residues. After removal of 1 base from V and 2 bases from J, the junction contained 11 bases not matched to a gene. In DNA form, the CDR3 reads TGCGCCAGCAGCCAAGTTCAACTAGCGGGAGTTGCGGACACAGATACGCAGTATTTT. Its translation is CASSQVQLAGVADTDTQYF.

The CDR3 here is CASSAGFMNTEAFF. DNA of the CDR3: TGTGCCAGCAGTGCGGGGTTCATGAACACTGAAGCTTTCTTT. The rearrangement uses TRBV25-1 and TRBJ1-1; D is unclear. V was trimmed by 4 bases and J by 0 bases, leaving 9 bases between them. This CDR3 has 14 residues. CDR1 is MGHDK and CDR2 is SYGVNS in the germline V gene.

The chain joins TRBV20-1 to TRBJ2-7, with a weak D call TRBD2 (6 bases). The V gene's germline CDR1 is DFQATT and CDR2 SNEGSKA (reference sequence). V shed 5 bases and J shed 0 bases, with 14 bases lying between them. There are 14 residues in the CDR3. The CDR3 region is CSAPRRGLSYEQYF. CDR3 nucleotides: TGCAGTGCTCCCAGGCGGGGACTCTCCTACGAGCAGTACTTC.

The CDR3 DNA sequence: TGCGCCAGCAGCTTCGAGAGGGCGGTACAAGAGACCCAGTACTTC. This gives the protein CASSFERAVQETQYF. V and J are TRBV5-1 and TRBJ2-5; weak D call: TRBD2 (5 bases). This CDR3 comprises 15 residues. The V and J ends lost 2 bases and 2 bases respectively, with 13 bases between them. CDR1 SGHRS and CDR2 YFSETQ come from the germline V gene.

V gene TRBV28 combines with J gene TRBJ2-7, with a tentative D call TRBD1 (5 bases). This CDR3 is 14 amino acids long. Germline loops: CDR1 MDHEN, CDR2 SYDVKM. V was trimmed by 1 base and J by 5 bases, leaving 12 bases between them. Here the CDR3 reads CASSLLGGAHEQYF. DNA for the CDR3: TGTGCCAGCAGTTTATTAGGTGGGGCCCACGAGCAGTACTTC.

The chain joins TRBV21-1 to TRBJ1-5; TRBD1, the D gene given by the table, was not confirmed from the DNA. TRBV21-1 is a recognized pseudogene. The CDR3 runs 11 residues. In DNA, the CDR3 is TGTGCCAGCCCCGGGGATCAGCCCCAGCATTTT. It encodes CASPGDQPQHF.

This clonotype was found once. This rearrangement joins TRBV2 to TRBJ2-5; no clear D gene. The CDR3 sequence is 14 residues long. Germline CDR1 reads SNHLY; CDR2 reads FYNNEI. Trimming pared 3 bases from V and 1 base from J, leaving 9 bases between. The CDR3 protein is CASSDIGFQETQYF. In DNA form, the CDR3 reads TGTGCCAGCAGTGATATAGGATTCCAAGAGACCCAGTACTTC.

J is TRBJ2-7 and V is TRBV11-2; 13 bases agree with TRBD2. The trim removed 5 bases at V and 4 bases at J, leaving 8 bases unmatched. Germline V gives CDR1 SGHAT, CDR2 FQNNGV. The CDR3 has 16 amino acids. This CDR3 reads CASSGGTSGVIYEQYF. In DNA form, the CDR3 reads TGTGCCAGCAGCGGAGGGACTAGCGGGGTTATTTACGAGCAGTACTTC. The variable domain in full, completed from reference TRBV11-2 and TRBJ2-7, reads EAGVAQSPRYKIIEKRQSVAFWCNPISGHATLYWYQQILGQGPKLLIQFQNNGVVDDSQLPKDRFSAERLKGVDSTLKIQPAKLEDSAVYLCASSGGTSGVIYEQYFGPGTRLTVT.

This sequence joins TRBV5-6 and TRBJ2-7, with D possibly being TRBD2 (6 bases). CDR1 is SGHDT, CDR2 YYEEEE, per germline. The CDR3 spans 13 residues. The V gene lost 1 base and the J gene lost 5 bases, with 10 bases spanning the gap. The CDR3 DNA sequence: TGTGCCAGCAGCTTGAGGGGAGGCGACGAGCAGTACTTC. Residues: CASSLRGGDEQYF.

In DNA, the CDR3 is TGTGCCAGCAGGAGGGGACAGGGAAGGACCATCTATGGCTACACCTTC. Translation gives CASRRGQGRTIYGYTF. J is TRBJ1-2 and V is TRBV14, with 9 bases lining up with TRBD1. The CDR3 totals 16 residues. The V and J ends lost 6 bases and 4 bases, in that order; junction bases with no gene match: 12. Germline-derived CDR1 and CDR2 are SGHDN and FVKESK. Full variable domain (rest looked up from reference TRBV14 and TRBJ1-2): EAGVTQFPSHSVIEKGQTVTLRCDPISGHDNLYWYRRVMGKEIKFLLHFVKESKQDESGMPNNRFLAERTGGTYSTLKVQPAELEDSGVYFCASRRGQGRTIYGYTFGSGTRLTVV.